The clone carrying this TCR beta chain was seen many times. What it binds is not known. These data are taken from a study of metastatic and nonmetastatic thyroid tumors. Study information: Comparison of repertoires was carried out across blood and tumor or nodule tissue from malignant and benign thyroid patients. General study points: Within blood and tumor, benign nodules reportedly had significantly lower TCR beta diversity than malignant thyroid tumors did.

Prior to thyroid surgery, none of the patients had received any treatment. Authors' methods: CDR3 differences across clinicopathological groups were used to build a distant-metastasis classifier for papillary thyroid cancer. TCRdb redid the clone calls on the PCR reads using MiXCR. The V and J calls come from TCRdb's annotation, not from the publication. The sample includes around 23,000 clones, approximately 30% of them seen just once. The CDR3 contains 13 residues. The ends were cut back, 8 bases at V and 8 bases at J, with 17 bases in the middle. The sequence came from a female donor with papillary thyroid cancer or a benign thyroid nodule (not recorded which). Some clones in this sample may be carry-over from other donors' samples. The sample comprised blood. The V call is TRBV12-3 or TRBV12-4, the J call TRBJ2-3; D might be TRBD2 (7 bases). The CDR3 is CASGTRGGGTQYF. The CDR3 DNA sequence: TGTGCCAGCGGGACGAGGGGGGGCGGTACGCAGTATTTT.